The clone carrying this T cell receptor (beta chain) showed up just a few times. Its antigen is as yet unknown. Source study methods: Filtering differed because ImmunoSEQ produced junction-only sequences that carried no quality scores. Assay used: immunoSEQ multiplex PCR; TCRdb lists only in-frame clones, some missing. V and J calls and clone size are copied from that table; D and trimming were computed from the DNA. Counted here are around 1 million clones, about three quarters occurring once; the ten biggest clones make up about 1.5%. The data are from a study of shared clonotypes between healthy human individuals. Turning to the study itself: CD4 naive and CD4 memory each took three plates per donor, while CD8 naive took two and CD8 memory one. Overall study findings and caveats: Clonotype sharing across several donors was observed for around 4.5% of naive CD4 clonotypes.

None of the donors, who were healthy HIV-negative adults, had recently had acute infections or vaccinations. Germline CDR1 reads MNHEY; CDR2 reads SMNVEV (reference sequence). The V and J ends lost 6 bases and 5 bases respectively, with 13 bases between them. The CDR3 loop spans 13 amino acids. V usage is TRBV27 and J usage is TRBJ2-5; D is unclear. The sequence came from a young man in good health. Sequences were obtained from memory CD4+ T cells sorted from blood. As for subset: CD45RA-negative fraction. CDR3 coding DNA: TGTGCCAGCAGGGGGTCGGCGGTCGAGACCCAGTACTTC. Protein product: CASRGSAVETQYF.